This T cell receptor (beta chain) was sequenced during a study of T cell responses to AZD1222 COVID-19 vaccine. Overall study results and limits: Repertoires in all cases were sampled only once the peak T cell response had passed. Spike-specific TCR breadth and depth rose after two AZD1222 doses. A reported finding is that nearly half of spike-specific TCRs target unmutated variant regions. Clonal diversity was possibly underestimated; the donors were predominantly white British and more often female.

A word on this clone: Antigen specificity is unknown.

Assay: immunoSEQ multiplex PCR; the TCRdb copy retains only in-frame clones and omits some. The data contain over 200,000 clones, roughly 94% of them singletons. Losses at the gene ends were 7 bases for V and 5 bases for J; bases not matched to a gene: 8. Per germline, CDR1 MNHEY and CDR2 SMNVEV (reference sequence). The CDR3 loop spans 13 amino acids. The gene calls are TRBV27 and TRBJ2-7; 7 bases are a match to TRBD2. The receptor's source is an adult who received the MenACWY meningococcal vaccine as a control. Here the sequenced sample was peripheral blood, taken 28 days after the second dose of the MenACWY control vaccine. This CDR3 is CASTTSDTHEQYF. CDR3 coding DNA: TGTGCCAGCACTACTAGCGACACTCACGAGCAGTACTTC.